The clone carrying this T cell receptor (beta chain) was observed a few times. Its antigen is unknown. The source of the sample is a study of shared clonotypes between healthy human individuals. The V end was cut by 5 bases, the J end by 10 bases, with 9 bases between. The CDR3 runs to 11 residues. Germline V lookup: CDR1 SEHNR, CDR2 FQNEAQ (reference sequence). Clones were sequenced by immunoSEQ multiplex PCR, and TCRdb holds only the in-frame ones, with some missing. The sample holds roughly 2,500,000 clones, 93% seen once. Whole-study findings and limits: Shared across four donors were around 4.7% of the naive CD4 clonotypes.

Researchers partitioned CD4+ cells into CD45RA+ naive and CD45RA-negative memory subsets. The TCR sequence derives from a man aged 18-30 years in good health. Some clones in this sample may be carry-over from other donors' samples. The chain is built from TRBV7-9 and TRBJ2-1; the D gene is possibly TRBD2 (5 bases). The sequenced sample was naive CD4+ T cells from PBMCs. Subset specified: CD45RA+ positively selected. The CDR3 loop reads CASSRTLEQFF. CDR3 nucleotide sequence: TGTGCCAGCAGCCGGACTCTCGAGCAGTTCTTC.